The 7 T cell receptor beta chains below come from one sample, sequenced in a study of blood T cells in healthy people across ages. Primed by a sample-barcoded 5' primer and a J-beta primer mix, a second PCR proceeded for about 6 to 11 cycles. TCRdb re-called the 5' RACE reads through MiXCR, storing one row per CDR3 protein. The top ten hold approximately 12% of the sample, which has fewer than 950,000 distinct CDR3 sequences, around 36% seen once. The sequenced material came from blood. These receptors were taken from a young man in good health.

Only a few counts were recorded for this clonotype. The CDR3 region is CASSSRDSDNQPQHF. The CDR3 bases are TGTGCCAGCAGTTCGCGGGACAGCGACAATCAGCCCCAGCATTTT. The V gene is TRBV2, the J gene TRBJ1-5; 7 nucleotides line up with TRBD1. Germline lookup yields CDR1 SNHLY and CDR2 FYNNEI. V lost 5 bases to trimming and J lost 3 bases; unmatched junction nucleotides: 7. There are 15 residues in the CDR3. Drawing the rest from reference TRBV2 and TRBJ1-5, the complete variable domain is EPEVTQTPSHQVTQMGQEVILRCVPISNHLYFYWYRQILGQKVEFLVSFYNNEISEKSEIFDDQFSVERPDGSNFTLKIRSTKLEDSAMYFCASSSRDSDNQPQHFGDGTRLSIL.

This clonotype was counted once. The chain is built from TRBV12-3 or TRBV12-4 and TRBJ2-3; D tentatively fits TRBD1 or TRBD2 (5 bases each). Trimming stripped 7 bases from V and 4 bases from J, with 15 bases between. This CDR3 region has 14 residues. The CDR3 DNA reads as TGTGCCAGCAATGTAGGGGCGGGCTCAGATACGCAGTATTTT. Protein: CASNVGAGSDTQYF.

This chain connects TRBV27 to TRBJ1-5; D ambiguous. The CDR3 length is 14 residues. The V gene's germline CDR1 is MNHEY and CDR2 SMNVEV (reference sequence). V lost 5 bases to trimming and J lost 7 bases, with 15 bases between them. CDR3 in DNA: TGTGCCAGCAGTGACGGACGGTCCGAACAGCCCCAGCATTTT. Protein sequence: CASSDGRSEQPQHF.

V gene TRBV20-1 combines with J gene TRBJ2-5; tentatively, D is TRBD1 or TRBD2 (5 bases each). The CDR3 is 13 amino acids. Trimming pared 3 bases from V and 5 bases from J, leaving 13 bases between. CDR1 DFQATT and CDR2 SNEGSKA come from the germline V gene (reference sequence). The CDR3 DNA reads as TGCAGTGCTAGGTCCAACTGGGGGGAGACCCAGTACTTC. Amino acid sequence: CSARSNWGETQYF.

This clonotype was picked up a small number of times. The J gene is TRBJ2-3, the V gene TRBV5-6; a weak D match, TRBD1 (5 bases). The V gene's germline CDR1 is SGHDT and CDR2 YYEEEE. This CDR3 has 14 residues. The germline V and J ends were trimmed by 4 bases and 3 bases, with 12 bases remaining between them. As DNA, the CDR3 is TGTGCCAGCAGCCAGACAGTCAGTACAGATACGCAGTATTTT. It is translated as CASSQTVSTDTQYF.

The rearrangement joins TRBV20-1 to TRBJ1-5; the match to TRBD1 covers 8 bases. The germline V gene has CDR1 DFQATT and CDR2 SNEGSKA (reference sequence). CDR3 length: 14 amino acids. V shed 5 bases, J shed 0 bases, and the junction held 3 bases outside the gene matches. Written as DNA, the CDR3 is TGCAGTGCTCGACAGGGGTATAGCAATCAGCCCCAGCATTTT. This gives the protein CSARQGYSNQPQHF.

V is TRBV6-2 or TRBV6-3 and J is TRBJ2-1; the D gene could be TRBD1 or TRBD2 (5 bases each). The CDR3 sequence is 15 residues long. Germline assignment: CDR1 MNHEY and CDR2 SVGEGT. V was trimmed by 2 bases and J by 3 bases, leaving 11 bases between them. The CDR3 protein is CASSYGDPIYNEQFF. The CDR3, as DNA: TGTGCCAGCAGTTACGGGGACCCCATCTACAATGAGCAGTTCTTC.